Listed below are T cell receptor beta chains from one sample, sequenced in a study of tumor and adjacent non-tumor tissue in lung cancer. MiXCR, applied by TCRdb to the multiplex PCR reads, yields one record per CDR3 protein. The table includes under 150,000 distinct CDR3 sequences, approximately 66% detected once. Sequenced material: lung tumor tissue. The receptors here all came from a man aged 55 to 69 with small cell lung cancer. CDR3s include the opening cysteine and the closing phenylalanine or tryptophan. The order of the fields is D gene, V gene, J gene, clone size, CDR3 protein, CDR3 DNA. D genes are given only for firm matches. Only part of the rows carry a size: once, few, many, or a class if the clone is expanded.

D: TRBD1; V: TRBV11-1; J: TRBJ2-2; size: -; CDR3: CASNFPDRVDTGEQFF; DNA: TGTGCCAGCAACTTCCCGGACAGGGTAGACACAGGGGAGCAGTTTTTT
D: -; V: TRBV6-1; J: TRBJ2-7; size: few; CDR3: CASTPGANYEQYF; DNA: TGTGCCAGCACACCTGGCGCGAACTACGAGCAGTACTTC
D: -; V: TRBV4-1; J: TRBJ2-1; size: -; CDR3: CTSSQGSDYNEQFF; DNA: TGCACCAGCAGCCAAGGTAGCGACTACAATGAGCAGTTCTTC
D: TRBD1; V: TRBV4-1; J: TRBJ1-3; size: -; CDR3: CASSPGQGNAIYF; DNA: TGCGCCAGTAGCCCCGGACAGGGAAACGCCATATATTTT
D: TRBD1; V: TRBV11-2; J: TRBJ2-2; size: many; CDR3: CASSPRRDRMAGELFF; DNA: TGTGCCAGCAGCCCAAGACGGGACAGGATGGCCGGGGAGCTGTTTTTT
D: TRBD2; V: TRBV11-3; J: TRBJ2-1; size: many; CDR3: CASSRGLAGGEDEQFF; DNA: TGTGCCAGCAGCAGGGGACTAGCGGGAGGGGAGGATGAGCAGTTCTTC
D: TRBD2; V: TRBV6-2/TRBV6-3; J: TRBJ2-1; size: -; CDR3: CDSRYSRTSGSIEQFF; DNA: TGTGACAGCAGATACTCGAGGACTAGCGGGAGTATTGAGCAGTTCTTC
D: -; V: TRBV24-1; J: TRBJ2-3; size: -; CDR3: CATRQTGTDTQYF; DNA: TGTGCCACCAGACAGACAGGCACAGATACGCAGTATTTT
D: -; V: TRBV6-6; J: TRBJ2-5; size: many; CDR3: CASSYQGETQYF; DNA: TGTGCCAGCAGTTACCAAGGGGAGACCCAGTACTTC
D: TRBD2; V: TRBV11-2; J: TRBJ2-5; size: -; CDR3: CASSGPLAGQDTQHF; DNA: TGTGCCAGCAGCGGACCACTAGCGGGCCAAGATACCCAGCACTTC
D: -; V: TRBV5-1; J: TRBJ2-2; size: many; CDR3: CASSLDRPNTGELFF; DNA: TGCGCCAGCAGCCTCGACAGACCGAACACCGGGGAGCTGTTTTTT
D: -; V: TRBV29-1; J: TRBJ1-2; size: -; CDR3: CSVEIRDPTSFSYGYTF; DNA: TGCAGCGTTGAAATTAGGGACCCGACTAGCTTTAGCTATGGCTACACCTTC
D: -; V: TRBV11-3; J: TRBJ2-1; size: -; CDR3: CASSLYHSSIEQFF; DNA: TGTGCCAGCAGCTTATATCACTCGAGCATTGAGCAGTTCTTC
D: -; V: TRBV20-1; J: TRBJ2-5; size: many; CDR3: CSATRENFQETQYF; DNA: TGCAGTGCCACCCGGGAGAACTTTCAAGAGACCCAGTACTTC
D: -; V: TRBV5-1; J: TRBJ1-5; size: -; CDR3: CASSPGTNQPQHF; DNA: TGCGCCAGCAGCCCAGGGACTAATCAGCCCCAGCATTTT
D: TRBD2; V: TRBV7-9; J: TRBJ2-5; size: -; CDR3: CASSPRLARVETQYF; DNA: TGTGCCAGCAGCCCCCGACTAGCGAGAGTGGAGACCCAGTACTTC
D: TRBD1; V: TRBV4-1; J: TRBJ1-2; size: -; CDR3: CASRSGGQGAGGYTF; DNA: TGCGCCAGCAGGTCAGGAGGACAGGGTGCGGGTGGCTACACCTTC
D: TRBD2; V: TRBV20-1; J: TRBJ2-7; size: many; CDR3: CSAKLAGRVYF; DNA: TGCAGTGCAAAACTAGCGGGCCGTGTCTACTTC
D: -; V: TRBV6-6; J: TRBJ2-2; size: -; CDR3: CASSPLGAGELFF; DNA: TGTGCCAGCAGTCCCCTGGGAGCCGGGGAGTTGTTTTTT
D: -; V: TRBV6-1; J: TRBJ1-5; size: few; CDR3: CASSEAPNSYSNQPQHF; DNA: TGTGCCAGCAGTGAAGCCCCGAACAGCTATAGCAATCAGCCCCAGCATTTT
D: -; V: TRBV29-1; J: TRBJ1-1; size: few; CDR3: CSVRFRGIRNTEAFF; DNA: TGCAGCGTTCGATTCAGGGGAATAAGGAACACTGAAGCTTTCTTT
D: -; V: TRBV29-1; J: TRBJ2-3; size: -; CDR3: CSVQSTLGTDTLYF; DNA: TGCAGCGTTCAGAGTACTTTGGGCACAGATACGCTGTATTTT
D: -; V: TRBV12-3/TRBV12-4; J: TRBJ2-2; size: -; CDR3: CASSFYWALMNTGELFF; DNA: TGTGCCAGCAGTTTTTACTGGGCGTTGATGAACACAGGGGAGCTGTTTTTT
D: TRBD2; V: TRBV20-1; J: TRBJ2-1; size: few; CDR3: CCAPLAGINNEQFF; DNA: TGCTGTGCGCCATTAGCGGGAATAAACAATGAGCAGTTCTTC
D: TRBD1; V: TRBV6-5; J: TRBJ1-2; size: few; CDR3: CASTRRQGDLAGGYTF; DNA: TGTGCCAGCACCCGACGACAGGGGGACCTTGCGGGGGGCTACACCTTC
D: -; V: TRBV29-1; J: TRBJ1-2; size: many; CDR3: CSVVPKAGRNYGYTF; DNA: TGCAGCGTTGTCCCCAAAGCCGGCAGGAACTATGGCTACACCTTC
D: TRBD1; V: TRBV20-1; J: TRBJ2-7; size: -; CDR3: CSTVNPTGGSEQYF; DNA: TGCAGTACTGTTAACCCGACAGGGGGCAGCGAGCAGTACTTC
D: -; V: TRBV10-3; J: TRBJ1-3; size: once; CDR3: CAIRTSSGNAIYF; DNA: TGTGCCATCAGGACGAGCTCTGGAAACGCCATATATTTT
D: -; V: TRBV12-3/TRBV12-4; J: TRBJ1-6; size: -; CDR3: CASNFEQPNSPLHF; DNA: TGTGCCAGCAATTTTGAACAGCCTAATTCACCCCTTCACTTT
D: -; V: TRBV6-5; J: TRBJ2-1; size: few; CDR3: CASNVGAGPDEQFF; DNA: TGTGCCAGCAACGTGGGAGCTGGGCCAGATGAGCAGTTCTTC
D: -; V: TRBV20-1; J: TRBJ1-2; size: few; CDR3: CSARDRAENYGYTF; DNA: TGCAGTGCTAGAGATCGGGCGGAGAACTATGGCTACACCTTC
D: -; V: TRBV5-6; J: TRBJ2-3; size: -; CDR3: CASSQTVADTHYF; DNA: TGTGCCAGCAGCCAGACAGTTGCGGATACGCACTATTTT
D: TRBD2; V: TRBV30; J: TRBJ2-3; size: few; CDR3: CAWSYGRAGTSGRAPDTQYF; DNA: TGTGCCTGGAGCTATGGGAGGGCCGGGACTAGCGGGAGGGCCCCAGATACGCAGTATTTT
D: -; V: TRBV4-2; J: TRBJ2-1; size: -; CDR3: CASSRGHGGYNKQFF; DNA: TGTGCCAGCAGCCGAGGACATGGGGGATACAATAAGCAGTTCTTC
D: -; V: TRBV11-2; J: TRBJ2-3; size: -; CDR3: CASSLDWNTQYF; DNA: TGTGCCAGCAGCTTAGATTGGAATACGCAGTATTTT
D: -; V: TRBV24-1; J: TRBJ2-3; size: few; CDR3: CATSDFFTTGTQYF; DNA: TGTGCCACCAGTGATTTCTTCACCACGGGTACGCAGTATTTT
D: -; V: TRBV6-5; J: TRBJ2-7; size: many; CDR3: CASSRTVRDEQYF; DNA: TGTGCCAGCAGTCGGACAGTTCGGGACGAGCAGTACTTC
D: TRBD1; V: TRBV20-1; J: TRBJ1-1; size: many; CDR3: CSARRGTGGGEAFF; DNA: TGCAGTGCTAGAAGAGGGACAGGGGGTGGTGAAGCTTTCTTT
D: -; V: TRBV4-1; J: TRBJ2-1; size: -; CDR3: CASSEDLLSGADYNEQFF; DNA: TGCGCCAGCAGCGAAGATCTCCTGTCAGGGGCGGATTACAATGAGCAATTCTTC